This TCR beta chain stems from a study of siplizumab effects on memory and regulatory T cells. Data came from immunoSEQ multiplex PCR; TCRdb stores just in-frame clones and leaves some out. The sample lists roughly 100,000 clones, roughly 90% occurring once. Study findings and constraints: The diversity of naive T cells seemed greater than that of memory cells, and their alloresponse contribution seemed major.

The CDR3 sequence is 16 residues long. Germline-derived CDR1 and CDR2 are SGHTA and FQGTGA. V dropped 3 bases and J dropped 2 bases, with 17 bases sitting between them. Remarks on this clone: The antigen is undetermined.

The gene calls are TRBV7-3 and TRBJ2-7, with a tentative D call TRBD2 (5 bases). The clonotype originates from a human donor in good health. The material sequenced was CD4+ T cells sorted from blood. Written as DNA, the CDR3 is TGTGCCAGCAGCTTTTTTATCACGGGGAGCGCCTACGAGCAGTACTTC. Amino acid sequence: CASSFFITGSAYEQYF.